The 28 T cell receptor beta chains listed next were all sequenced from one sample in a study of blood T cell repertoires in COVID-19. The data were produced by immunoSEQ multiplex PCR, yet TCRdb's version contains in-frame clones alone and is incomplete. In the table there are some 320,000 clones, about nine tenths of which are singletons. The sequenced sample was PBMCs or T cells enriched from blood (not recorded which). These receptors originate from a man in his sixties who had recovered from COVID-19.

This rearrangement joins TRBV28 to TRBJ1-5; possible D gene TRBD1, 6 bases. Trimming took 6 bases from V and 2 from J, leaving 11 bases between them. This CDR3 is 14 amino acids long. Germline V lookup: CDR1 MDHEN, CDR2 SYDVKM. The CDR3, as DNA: TGTGCCAGCAGCCCTGACAGGCGCAATCAGCCCCAGCATTTT. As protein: CASSPDRRNQPQHF. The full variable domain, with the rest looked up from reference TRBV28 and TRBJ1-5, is DVKVTQSSRYLVKRTGEKVFLECVQDMDHENMFWYRQDPGLGLRLIYFSYDVKMKEKGDIPEGYSVSREKKERFSLILESASTNQTSMYLCASSPDRRNQPQHFGDGTRLSIL.

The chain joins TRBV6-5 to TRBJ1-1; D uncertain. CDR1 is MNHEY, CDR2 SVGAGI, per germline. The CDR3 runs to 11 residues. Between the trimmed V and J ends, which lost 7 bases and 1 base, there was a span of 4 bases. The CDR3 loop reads CASTGNTEAFF. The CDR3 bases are TGTGCCAGCACAGGGAACACTGAAGCTTTCTTT.

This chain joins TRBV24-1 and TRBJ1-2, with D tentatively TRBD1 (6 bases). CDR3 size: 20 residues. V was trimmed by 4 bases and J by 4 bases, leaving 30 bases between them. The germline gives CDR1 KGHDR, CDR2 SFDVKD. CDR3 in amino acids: CATSEYPPQGIYVVGYGYTF. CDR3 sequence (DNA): TGTGCCACCAGTGAGTACCCCCCACAGGGAATTTATGTAGTAGGCTATGGCTACACCTTC.

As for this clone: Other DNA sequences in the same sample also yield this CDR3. Here the CDR3 reads CASSAGLAGADTQYF. In DNA, the CDR3 is TGTGCCAGCAGCGCAGGACTAGCGGGAGCAGATACGCAGTATTTT. This chain connects TRBV7-3 to TRBJ2-3, with TRBD2 matching over 13 bases. V was clipped by 5 bases and J by 4 bases; unmatched bases: 3. CDR3 length equals 15 residues. CDR1 SGHTA and CDR2 FQGTGA come from the germline V gene. The full variable domain, its missing parts supplied by reference TRBV7-3 and TRBJ2-3, is GAGVSQTPSNKVTEKGKYVELRCDPISGHTALYWYRQSLGQGPEFLIYFQGTGAADDSGLPNDRFFAVRPEGSVSTLKIQRTERGDSAVYLCASSAGLAGADTQYFGPGTRLTVL.

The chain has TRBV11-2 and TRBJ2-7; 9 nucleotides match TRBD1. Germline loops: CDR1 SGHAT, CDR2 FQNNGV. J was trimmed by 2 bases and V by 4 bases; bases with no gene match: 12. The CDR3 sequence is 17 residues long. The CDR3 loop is CASSSNRRGQGTYEQYF. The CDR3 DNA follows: TGTGCCAGCAGCTCCAACCGCCGGGGACAGGGAACCTACGAGCAGTACTTC.

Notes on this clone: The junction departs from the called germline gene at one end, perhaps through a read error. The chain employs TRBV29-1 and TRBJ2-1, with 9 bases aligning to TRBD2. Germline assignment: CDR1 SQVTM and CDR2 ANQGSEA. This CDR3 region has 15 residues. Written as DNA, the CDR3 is TGCAGCGTGGAAGGCGGGAGGGCCTCCTACAATGAGCAGTTCTTC. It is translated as CSVEGGRASYNEQFF.

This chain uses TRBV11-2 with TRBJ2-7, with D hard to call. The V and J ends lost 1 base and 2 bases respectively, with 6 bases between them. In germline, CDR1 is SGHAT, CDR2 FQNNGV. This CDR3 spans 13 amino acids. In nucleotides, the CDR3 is TGTGCCAGCAGCTTAGTCCTTACCTACGAGCAGTACTTC. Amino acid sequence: CASSLVLTYEQYF. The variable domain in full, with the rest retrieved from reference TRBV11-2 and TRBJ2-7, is EAGVAQSPRYKIIEKRQSVAFWCNPISGHATLYWYQQILGQGPKLLIQFQNNGVVDDSQLPKDRFSAERLKGVDSTLKIQPAKLEDSAVYLCASSLVLTYEQYFGPGTRLTVT.

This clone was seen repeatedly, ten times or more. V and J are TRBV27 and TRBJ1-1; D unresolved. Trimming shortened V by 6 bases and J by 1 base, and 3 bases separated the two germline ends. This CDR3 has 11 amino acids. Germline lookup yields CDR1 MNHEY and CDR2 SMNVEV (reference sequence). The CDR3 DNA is TGTGCCAGCAGCAAGAACACTGAAGCTTTCTTT. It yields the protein CASSKNTEAFF.

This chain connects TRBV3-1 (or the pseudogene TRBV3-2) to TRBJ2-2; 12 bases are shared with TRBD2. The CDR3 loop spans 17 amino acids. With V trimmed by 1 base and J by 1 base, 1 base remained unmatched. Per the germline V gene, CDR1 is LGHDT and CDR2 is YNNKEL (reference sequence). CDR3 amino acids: CASSQALAGGNTGELFF. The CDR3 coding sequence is TGTGCCAGCAGCCAAGCACTAGCGGGAGGGAACACCGGGGAGCTGTTTTTT.

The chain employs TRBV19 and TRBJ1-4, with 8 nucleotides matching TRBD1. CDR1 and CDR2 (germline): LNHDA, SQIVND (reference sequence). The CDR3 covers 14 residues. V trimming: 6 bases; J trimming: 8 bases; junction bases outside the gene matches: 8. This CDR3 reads CASSPDRGREKLFF. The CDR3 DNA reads TGTGCCAGTAGCCCTGACAGGGGTCGGGAAAAACTGTTTTTT.

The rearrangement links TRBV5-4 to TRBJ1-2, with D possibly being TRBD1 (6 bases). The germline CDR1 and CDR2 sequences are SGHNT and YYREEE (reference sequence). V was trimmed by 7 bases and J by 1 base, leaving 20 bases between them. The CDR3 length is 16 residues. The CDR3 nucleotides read TGTGCCAGCTCCGGACAGACCCTCTTCTTTAACTATGGCTACACCTTC. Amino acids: CASSGQTLFFNYGYTF.

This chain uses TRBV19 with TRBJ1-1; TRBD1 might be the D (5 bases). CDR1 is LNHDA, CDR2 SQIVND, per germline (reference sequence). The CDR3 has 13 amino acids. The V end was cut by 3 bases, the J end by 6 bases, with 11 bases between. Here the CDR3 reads CASSIKGGAEAFF. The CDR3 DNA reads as TGTGCCAGTAGTATCAAGGGAGGGGCTGAAGCTTTCTTT.

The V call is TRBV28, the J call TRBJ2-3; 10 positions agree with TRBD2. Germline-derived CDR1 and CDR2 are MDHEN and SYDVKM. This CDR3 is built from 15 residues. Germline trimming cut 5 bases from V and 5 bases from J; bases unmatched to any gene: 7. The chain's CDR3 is CASSRASGSRDTQYF. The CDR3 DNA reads TGTGCCAGCAGTCGGGCTAGCGGGAGTCGAGATACGCAGTATTTT.

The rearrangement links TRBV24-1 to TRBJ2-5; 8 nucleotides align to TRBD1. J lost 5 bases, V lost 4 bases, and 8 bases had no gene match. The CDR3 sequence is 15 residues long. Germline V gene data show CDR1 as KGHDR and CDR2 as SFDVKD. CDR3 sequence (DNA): TGTGCCACCAGTGACCGCGGACAGGGAGGCGAGACCCAGTACTTC. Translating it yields CATSDRGQGGETQYF.

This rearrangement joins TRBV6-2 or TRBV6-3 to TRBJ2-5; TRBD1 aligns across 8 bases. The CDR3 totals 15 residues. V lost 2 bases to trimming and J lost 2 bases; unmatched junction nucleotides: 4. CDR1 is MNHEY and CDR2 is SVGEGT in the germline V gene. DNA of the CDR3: TGTGCCAGCAGTTACCGGACAGGGATGCAAGAGACCCAGTACTTC. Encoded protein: CASSYRTGMQETQYF.

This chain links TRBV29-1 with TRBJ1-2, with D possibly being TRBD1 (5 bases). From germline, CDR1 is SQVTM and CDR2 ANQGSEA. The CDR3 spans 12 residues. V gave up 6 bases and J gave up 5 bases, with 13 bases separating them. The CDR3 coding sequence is TGCAGCGTCGAGACAGATGCTTATGGCTACACCTTC. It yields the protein CSVETDAYGYTF.

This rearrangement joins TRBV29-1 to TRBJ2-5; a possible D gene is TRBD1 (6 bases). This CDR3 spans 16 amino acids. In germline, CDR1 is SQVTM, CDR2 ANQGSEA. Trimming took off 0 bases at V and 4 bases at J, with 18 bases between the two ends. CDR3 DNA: TGCAGCGTTGAAGATGTCGCAGGGGTAGGGTCAGAGACCCAGTACTTC. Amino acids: CSVEDVAGVGSETQYF.

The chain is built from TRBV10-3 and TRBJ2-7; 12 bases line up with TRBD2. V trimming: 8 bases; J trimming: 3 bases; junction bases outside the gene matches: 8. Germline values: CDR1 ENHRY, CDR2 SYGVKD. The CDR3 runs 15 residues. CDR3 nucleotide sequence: TGTGCCATCGGGGGACTAGCGGGCGAAGACTACGAGCAGTACTTC. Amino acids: CAIGGLAGEDYEQYF.

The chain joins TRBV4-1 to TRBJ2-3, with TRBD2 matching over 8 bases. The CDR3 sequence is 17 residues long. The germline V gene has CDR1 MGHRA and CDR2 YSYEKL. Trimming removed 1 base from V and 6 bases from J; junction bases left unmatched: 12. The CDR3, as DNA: TGCGCCAGCAGCCAAGTAAATCCCGGGAGGGCCGCGGATACGCAGTATTTT. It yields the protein CASSQVNPGRAADTQYF.

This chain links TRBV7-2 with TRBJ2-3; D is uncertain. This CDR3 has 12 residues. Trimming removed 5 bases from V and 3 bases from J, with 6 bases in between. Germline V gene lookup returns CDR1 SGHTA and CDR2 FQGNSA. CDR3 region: CASSMYTDTQYF. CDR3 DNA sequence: TGTGCCAGCAGCATGTATACAGATACGCAGTATTTT.

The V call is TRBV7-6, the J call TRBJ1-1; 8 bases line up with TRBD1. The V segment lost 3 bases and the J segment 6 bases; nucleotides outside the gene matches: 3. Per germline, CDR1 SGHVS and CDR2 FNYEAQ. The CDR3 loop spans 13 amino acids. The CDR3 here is CASSFQGASEAFF. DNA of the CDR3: TGTGCCAGCAGCTTCCAGGGGGCTTCTGAAGCTTTCTTT.

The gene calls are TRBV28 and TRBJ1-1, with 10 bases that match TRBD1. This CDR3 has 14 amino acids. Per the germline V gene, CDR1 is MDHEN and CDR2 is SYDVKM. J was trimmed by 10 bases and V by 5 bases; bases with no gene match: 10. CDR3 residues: CASSRGTGVGRAFF. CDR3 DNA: TGTGCCAGCAGTCGCGGGACAGGGGTGGGTCGAGCTTTCTTT.

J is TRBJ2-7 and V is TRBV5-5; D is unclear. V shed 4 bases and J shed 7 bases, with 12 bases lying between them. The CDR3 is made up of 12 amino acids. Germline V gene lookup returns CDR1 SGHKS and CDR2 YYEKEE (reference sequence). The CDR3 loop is CASSPNHGEQYF. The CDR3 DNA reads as TGTGCCAGCAGCCCGAACCACGGGGAGCAGTACTTC.

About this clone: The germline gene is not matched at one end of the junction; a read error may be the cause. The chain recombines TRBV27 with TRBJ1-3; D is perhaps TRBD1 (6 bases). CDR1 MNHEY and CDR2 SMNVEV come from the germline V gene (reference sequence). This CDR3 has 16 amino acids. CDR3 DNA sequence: TGTGCCAGCAGTATATCAGGGGTCGGCTCTGGAAACACCATATATTTT. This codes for CASSISGVGSGNTIYF.

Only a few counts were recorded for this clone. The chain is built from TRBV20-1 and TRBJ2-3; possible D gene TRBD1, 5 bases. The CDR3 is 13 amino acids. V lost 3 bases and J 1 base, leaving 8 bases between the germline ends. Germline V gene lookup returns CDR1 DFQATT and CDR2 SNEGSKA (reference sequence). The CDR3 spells CSASIGGTDTQYF. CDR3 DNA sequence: TGCAGTGCTAGTATAGGGGGCACAGATACGCAGTATTTT.

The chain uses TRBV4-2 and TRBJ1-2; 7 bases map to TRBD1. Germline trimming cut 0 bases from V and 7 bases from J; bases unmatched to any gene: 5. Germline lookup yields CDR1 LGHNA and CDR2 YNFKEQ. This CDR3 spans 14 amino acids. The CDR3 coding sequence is TGTGCCAGCAGCCAAGAGGTGCCAGGGGGTGGCTACACCTTC. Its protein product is CASSQEVPGGGYTF.

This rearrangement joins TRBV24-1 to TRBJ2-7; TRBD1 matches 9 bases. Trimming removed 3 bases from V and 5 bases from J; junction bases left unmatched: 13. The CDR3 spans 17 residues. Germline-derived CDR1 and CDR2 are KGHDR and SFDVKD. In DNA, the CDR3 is TGTGCCACCAGTGATACGACCCGGGACAGGGCCTCGAACGAGCAGTACTTC. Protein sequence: CATSDTTRDRASNEQYF.

Here the CDR3 DNA reads TGTGCCAGCAGGTCACTAGCGGGGCCTGTCTACGAGCAGTACTTC. Its protein is CASRSLAGPVYEQYF. The chain is built from TRBV6-4 and TRBJ2-7, with 10 bases aligning to TRBD2. This CDR3 is 15 amino acids long. J lost 3 bases, V lost 6 bases, and 8 bases had no gene match. Germline V gives CDR1 MRHNA, CDR2 SNTAGT.